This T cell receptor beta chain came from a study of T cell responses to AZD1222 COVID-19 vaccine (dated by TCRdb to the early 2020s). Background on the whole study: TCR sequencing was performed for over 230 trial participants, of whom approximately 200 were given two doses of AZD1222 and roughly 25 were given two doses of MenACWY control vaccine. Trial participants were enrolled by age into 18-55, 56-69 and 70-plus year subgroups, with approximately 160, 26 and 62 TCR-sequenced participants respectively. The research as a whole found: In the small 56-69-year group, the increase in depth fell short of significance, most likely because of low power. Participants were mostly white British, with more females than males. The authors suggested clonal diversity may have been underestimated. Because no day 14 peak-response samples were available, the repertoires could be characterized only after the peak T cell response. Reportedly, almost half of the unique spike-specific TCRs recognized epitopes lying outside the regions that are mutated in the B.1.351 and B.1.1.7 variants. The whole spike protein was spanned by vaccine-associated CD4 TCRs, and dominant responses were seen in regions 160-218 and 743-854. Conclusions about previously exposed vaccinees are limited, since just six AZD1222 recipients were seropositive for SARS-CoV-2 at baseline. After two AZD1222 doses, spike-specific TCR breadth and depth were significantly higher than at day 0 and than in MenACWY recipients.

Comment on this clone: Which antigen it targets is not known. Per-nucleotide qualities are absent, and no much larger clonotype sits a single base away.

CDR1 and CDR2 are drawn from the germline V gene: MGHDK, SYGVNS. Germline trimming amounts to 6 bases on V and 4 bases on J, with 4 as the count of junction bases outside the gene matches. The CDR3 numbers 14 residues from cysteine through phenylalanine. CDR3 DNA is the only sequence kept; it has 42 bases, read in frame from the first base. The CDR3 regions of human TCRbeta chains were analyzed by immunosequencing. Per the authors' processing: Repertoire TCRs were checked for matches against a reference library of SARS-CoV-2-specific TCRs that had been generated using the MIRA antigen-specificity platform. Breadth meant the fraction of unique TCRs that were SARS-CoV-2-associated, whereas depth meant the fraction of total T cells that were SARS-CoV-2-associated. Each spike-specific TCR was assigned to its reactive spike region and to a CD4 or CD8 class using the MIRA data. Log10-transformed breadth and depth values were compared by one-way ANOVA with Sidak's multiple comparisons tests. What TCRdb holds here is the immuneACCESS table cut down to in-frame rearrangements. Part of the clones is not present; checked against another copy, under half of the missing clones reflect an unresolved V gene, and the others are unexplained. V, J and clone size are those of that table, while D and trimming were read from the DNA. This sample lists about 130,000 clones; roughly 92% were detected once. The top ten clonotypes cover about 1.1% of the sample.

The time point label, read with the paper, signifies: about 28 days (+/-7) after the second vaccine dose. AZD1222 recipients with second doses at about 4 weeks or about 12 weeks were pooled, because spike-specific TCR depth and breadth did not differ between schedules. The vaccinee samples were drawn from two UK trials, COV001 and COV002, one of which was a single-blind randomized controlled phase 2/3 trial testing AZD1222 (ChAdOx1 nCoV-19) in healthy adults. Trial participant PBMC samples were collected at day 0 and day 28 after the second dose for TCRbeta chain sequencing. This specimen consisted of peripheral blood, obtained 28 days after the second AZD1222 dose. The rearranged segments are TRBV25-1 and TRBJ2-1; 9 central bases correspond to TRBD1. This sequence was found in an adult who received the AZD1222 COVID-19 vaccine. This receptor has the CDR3 CASSVTGGYNEQFF. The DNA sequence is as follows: TGTGCCAGCAGCGTGACAGGGGGGTACAATGAGCAGTTCTTC.